The following is a T cell receptor (beta chain) sequence with its context. Other nucleotide sequences from this sample produce the same CDR3. These data originate in a study of blood T cell repertoires in COVID-19. CDR3 size: 15 residues. Germline V CDR1 and CDR2: WNHNN, SYGVQD (reference sequence). The germline V and J ends were trimmed by 0 bases and 2 bases, with 9 bases remaining between them. Per the original data handling: Amplification from reference gene primers served as the basis for estimated nucleated cell counts. Profiling relied on immunoSEQ multiplex PCR, and the TCRdb table lists in-frame clones only, not all of them. V, J and clone size reflect that table, while D and trimming were determined from the DNA. The table includes about 440,000 clones, approximately 90% detected once.

The sample taken for sequencing was peripheral blood. This TCR was recovered from a woman aged 50 to 60 with COVID-19, enrolled during active disease. The chain couples TRBV10-1 to TRBJ2-3; possibly TRBD2 for D (6 bases). The CDR3 is CASSESGGSTDTQYF. The CDR3 DNA follows: TGCGCCAGCAGTGAGTCGGGGGGATCCACAGATACGCAGTATTTT.